This is a list of T cell receptor beta chains from one sample in a study of CD8+ T cells in alopecia areata. Clones were read by immunoSEQ multiplex PCR, and TCRdb kept only the in-frame ones, dropping some. Here the sample spans under 250,000 clones, about 53% being singletons. Here the sequenced sample was CD4+ T cells sorted from blood, taken at week 0. The source of these receptors is a human donor with alopecia areata. The CDR3 runs from the conserved cysteine through the conserved F or W. Fields, in order: D gene, J gene, V gene, clone size, CDR3 protein, CDR3 DNA. The D gene is left open where the match is weak. Clone size is stated in some rows and not others, as once, few, many or a class when expanded.

D: -; J: TRBJ2-3; V: TRBV4-1; size: -; CDR3: CASSSLGDTQYF; DNA: TGCGCCAGCAGCTCCCTTGGGGATACGCAGTATTTT
D: -; J: TRBJ1-1; V: TRBV29-1; size: -; CDR3: CSVESGSTEAFF; DNA: TGCAGCGTTGAATCGGGGAGCACTGAAGCTTTCTTT
D: -; J: TRBJ1-6; V: TRBV18; size: few; CDR3: CASSPRENSPLHF; DNA: TGTGCCAGCTCACCACGGGAGAATTCACCCCTCCACTTT
D: TRBD1; J: TRBJ2-6; V: TRBV30; size: -; CDR3: CAWSVQTGAVSGANVLTF; DNA: TGTGCCTGGAGTGTCCAGACAGGGGCCGTCTCTGGGGCCAACGTCCTGACTTTC
D: TRBD1; J: TRBJ1-5; V: TRBV6-1; size: -; CDR3: CASRGQGAGQPQHF; DNA: TGTGCCAGCAGAGGACAGGGGGCAGGTCAGCCCCAGCATTTT
D: TRBD1; J: TRBJ2-7; V: TRBV27; size: -; CDR3: CASSLKGGSYEQYF; DNA: TGTGCCAGCAGTTTGAAAGGGGGCAGCTACGAGCAGTACTTC
D: -; J: TRBJ1-1; V: TRBV11-2; size: -; CDR3: CASSLEWTEAFF; DNA: TGTGCCAGCAGCTTAGAGTGGACTGAAGCTTTCTTT
D: -; J: TRBJ2-7; V: TRBV29-1; size: -; CDR3: CSVSDGSSYEQYF; DNA: TGCAGCGTTTCGGACGGGAGCTCCTACGAGCAGTACTTC
D: TRBD2; J: TRBJ2-1; V: TRBV7-9; size: many; CDR3: CASSSRWTSGPYNEQFF; DNA: TGTGCCAGCAGCTCCCGATGGACTAGCGGACCCTACAATGAGCAGTTCTTC
D: -; J: TRBJ2-1; V: TRBV13; size: -; CDR3: CASSATGTEVGEQFF; DNA: TGTGCCAGCAGCGCGACCGGGACTGAGGTTGGTGAGCAGTTCTTC
D: TRBD1; J: TRBJ1-2; V: TRBV30; size: -; CDR3: CAWSRGQGDYTF; DNA: TGTGCCTGGAGCAGAGGACAGGGAGACTACACCTTC
D: TRBD2; J: TRBJ2-3; V: TRBV9; size: -; CDR3: CASSVLAGGTDTQYF; DNA: TGTGCCAGCAGCGTACTAGCGGGAGGGACAGATACGCAGTATTTT
D: -; J: TRBJ2-2; V: TRBV2; size: -; CDR3: CASNIQGVNTGELFF; DNA: TGTGCCAGCAATATACAGGGAGTGAACACCGGGGAGCTGTTTTTT
D: -; J: TRBJ2-5; V: TRBV19; size: -; CDR3: CASSIMGHTQETQYF; DNA: TGTGCCAGTAGTATTATGGGACATACCCAAGAGACCCAGTACTTC
D: -; J: TRBJ2-7; V: TRBV20-1; size: once; CDR3: CSAGPHHEQYF; DNA: TGCAGTGCCGGACCCCACCACGAGCAGTACTTC
D: -; J: TRBJ1-6; V: TRBV2; size: -; CDR3: CASSAPISPLHF; DNA: TGTGCCAGCAGTGCTCCAATTTCACCCCTCCACTTT
D: -; J: TRBJ2-1; V: TRBV6-1; size: -; CDR3: CASSAPGLHYNEQFF; DNA: TGTGCCAGCAGTGCACCGGGACTTCACTACAATGAGCAGTTCTTC
D: -; J: TRBJ1-1; V: TRBV18; size: -; CDR3: CASSPRTTTEAFF; DNA: TGTGCCAGCTCTCCCCGGACAACCACTGAAGCTTTCTTT
D: -; J: TRBJ2-7; V: TRBV5-1; size: -; CDR3: CASSLIPPPSEQYF; DNA: TGCGCCAGCAGCTTAATCCCCCCGCCAAGCGAGCAGTACTTC
D: -; J: TRBJ2-5; V: TRBV19; size: -; CDR3: CASSIGQQETQYF; DNA: TGTGCCAGTAGTATTGGCCAGCAAGAGACCCAGTACTTC
D: -; J: TRBJ1-1; V: TRBV29-1; size: -; CDR3: CSACRERTEAFF; DNA: TGCAGCGCCTGCAGGGAACGCACTGAAGCTTTCTTT
D: -; J: TRBJ2-7; V: TRBV7-9; size: many; CDR3: CASSAFLADEQYF; DNA: TGTGCCAGCAGCGCCTTTCTAGCTGACGAGCAGTACTTC
D: TRBD2; J: TRBJ2-3; V: TRBV30; size: -; CDR3: CAWSRLAGDTDTQYF; DNA: TGTGCCTGGAGTAGGCTAGCGGGAGACACAGATACGCAGTATTTT
D: TRBD1; J: TRBJ1-5; V: TRBV19; size: -; CDR3: CASGTGDQPQHF; DNA: TGTGCCAGCGGGACAGGTGATCAGCCCCAGCATTTT
D: TRBD1; J: TRBJ1-5; V: TRBV2; size: -; CDR3: CASSRQGAQSSNQPQHF; DNA: TGTGCCAGCAGCCGACAGGGGGCGCAATCTAGCAATCAGCCCCAGCATTTT
D: TRBD2; J: TRBJ2-1; V: TRBV11-2; size: -; CDR3: CASSALAGYNEQFF; DNA: TGTGCCAGCAGCGCGCTAGCGGGGTACAATGAGCAGTTCTTC
D: -; J: TRBJ1-2; V: TRBV11-2; size: -; CDR3: CASSLDHSGGYTF; DNA: TGTGCCAGCAGCTTAGATCACTCCGGAGGCTACACCTTC
D: -; J: TRBJ2-1; V: TRBV5-1; size: -; CDR3: CASSLARRNNEQFF; DNA: TGCGCCAGCAGCTTGGCCCGGCGCAACAATGAGCAGTTCTTC
D: -; J: TRBJ1-1; V: TRBV27; size: few; CDR3: CASSLSGGMNTEAFF; DNA: TGTGCCAGCAGTTTATCTGGGGGCATGAACACTGAAGCTTTCTTT
D: -; J: TRBJ2-3; V: TRBV10-3; size: few; CDR3: CAIGAAFSTDTQYF; DNA: TGTGCCATCGGGGCAGCGTTTAGCACAGATACGCAGTATTTT
D: TRBD1; J: TRBJ1-5; V: TRBV28; size: -; CDR3: CASSSQGARNQPQHF; DNA: TGTGCCAGCAGTTCTCAGGGGGCGCGCAATCAGCCCCAGCATTTT
D: TRBD2; J: TRBJ2-1; V: TRBV7-6; size: -; CDR3: CASSPVVAGVGGNEQFF; DNA: TGTGCCAGCAGCCCTGTAGTGGCGGGAGTGGGGGGCAATGAGCAGTTCTTC
D: -; J: TRBJ2-1; V: TRBV29-1; size: -; CDR3: CSVDSPFLSNEQFF; DNA: TGCAGCGTTGACAGTCCTTTTCTCTCCAATGAGCAGTTCTTC
D: -; J: TRBJ1-2; V: TRBV4-1; size: once; CDR3: CASSHPPREKGYTF; DNA: TGCGCCAGCAGCCACCCTCCCAGGGAGAAGGGCTACACCTTC
D: -; J: TRBJ2-7; V: TRBV30; size: -; CDR3: CAWKPGPGYEQYF; DNA: TGTGCCTGGAAACCGGGGCCGGGGTACGAGCAGTACTTC
D: -; J: TRBJ1-3; V: TRBV30; size: few; CDR3: CACKKQSISGNTIYF; DNA: TGTGCCTGCAAAAAACAGTCGATCTCTGGAAACACCATATATTTT
D: -; J: TRBJ1-1; V: TRBV30; size: few; CDR3: CAWTEGGYTEAFF; DNA: TGTGCCTGGACGGAAGGGGGTTACACTGAAGCTTTCTTT
D: -; J: TRBJ2-6; V: TRBV5-1; size: few; CDR3: CASSGDSGANVLTF; DNA: TGCGCCAGCAGCGGGGACTCTGGGGCCAACGTCCTGACTTTC
D: -; J: TRBJ1-4; V: TRBV6-5; size: -; CDR3: CASSVTWQGEKLFF; DNA: TGTGCCAGCAGTGTTACTTGGCAGGGTGAAAAACTGTTTTTT
D: -; J: TRBJ1-5; V: TRBV9; size: -; CDR3: CASSVAGGVSEPQHF; DNA: TGTGCCAGCAGCGTAGCGGGTGGGGTTTCAGAGCCCCAGCATTTT
D: -; J: TRBJ2-3; V: TRBV30; size: -; CDR3: CAWSSRASTLPWGTQYF; DNA: TGTGCCTGGAGCTCCCGGGCTAGCACCCTTCCCTGGGGTACGCAGTATTTT
D: TRBD2; J: TRBJ2-2; V: TRBV19; size: few; CDR3: CASSSTGTSGAGELFF; DNA: TGTGCCAGTAGTTCAACCGGGACTAGCGGGGCCGGGGAGCTGTTTTTT
D: -; J: TRBJ1-2; V: TRBV7-8; size: -; CDR3: CASSPSRDHYGYTF; DNA: TGTGCCAGCAGCCCATCCAGGGATCACTATGGCTACACCTTC
D: TRBD2; J: TRBJ2-1; V: TRBV4-1; size: -; CDR3: CASSLLGTTYNEQFF; DNA: TGCGCCAGCAGCCTCTTAGGGACTACATACAATGAGCAGTTCTTC
D: TRBD2; J: TRBJ2-3; V: TRBV5-1; size: -; CDR3: CASSLDGRAGDTQYF; DNA: TGCGCCAGCAGCTTGGACGGGAGGGCCGGAGATACGCAGTATTTT
D: TRBD1; J: TRBJ1-4; V: TRBV6-6; size: few; CDR3: CASRQGGEKLFF; DNA: TGTGCCAGCAGACAGGGGGGAGAAAAACTGTTTTTT